A selection of T cell receptor beta chains follows, all from one sample in a study of shared clonotypes between healthy human individuals. Measured with immunoSEQ multiplex PCR; TCRdb has only the in-frame clones, and not every one. The sample contains approximately 470,000 clones, approximately 82% of which appear only once. Sequencing used PBMCs. These receptors all stem from a woman aged 40 to 50 in good health. Some clones in this sample may be carry-over from other donors' samples. The CDR3 runs from the conserved cysteine through the conserved F or W. Fields, in order: CDR3 protein, CDR3 DNA, D gene, clone size, V gene, J gene. D genes are given only for firm matches. Rows give clone size only sometimes, using once, few, many, or a class for an expanded clone.

cdr3_aa: CASSVSPGRQYAKLFF; cdr3_nt: TGTGCCAGCTCAGTCTCCCCGGGACGGCAGTATGCAAAACTGTTTTTT; d_call: NA; clone_size: NA; v_call: TRBV18; j_call: TRBJ1-4
cdr3_aa: CASSLAVTRRGEQFF; cdr3_nt: TGTGCCAGCAGTTTAGCAGTCACCCGTCGTGGAGAGCAGTTCTTC; d_call: NA; clone_size: once; v_call: TRBV27; j_call: TRBJ2-1
cdr3_aa: CASGGQRFTEELFF; cdr3_nt: TGTGCCAGCGGGGGACAGAGATTCACCGAGGAGCTGTTTTTT; d_call: TRBD1; clone_size: NA; v_call: TRBV6-1; j_call: TRBJ2-2
cdr3_aa: CASSFVRSSYEQYF; cdr3_nt: TGTGCCAGCAGCTTCGTAAGAAGCTCCTACGAGCAGTACTTC; d_call: NA; clone_size: NA; v_call: TRBV11-2; j_call: TRBJ2-7
cdr3_aa: CASSLLSRGMNTEAFF; cdr3_nt: TGTGCCAGCAGTTTATTAAGTAGGGGGATGAACACTGAAGCTTTCTTT; d_call: NA; clone_size: NA; v_call: TRBV28; j_call: TRBJ1-1
cdr3_aa: CASSYGTMAFF; cdr3_nt: TGTGCCAGCAGTTACGGCACCATGGCTTTCTTT; d_call: NA; clone_size: NA; v_call: TRBV6-5; j_call: TRBJ1-1
cdr3_aa: CASSRRSGRQNEQFF; cdr3_nt: TGTGCCAGCAGTAGACGTAGCGGGAGACAGAATGAGCAGTTCTTC; d_call: TRBD2; clone_size: NA; v_call: TRBV7-2; j_call: TRBJ2-1
cdr3_aa: CASSTLNEQFF; cdr3_nt: TGTGCCAGCAGTACACTAAATGAGCAGTTCTTC; d_call: NA; clone_size: NA; v_call: TRBV6-5; j_call: TRBJ2-1
cdr3_aa: CASRTIGATNEKLFF; cdr3_nt: TGTGCCAGCAGAACGATCGGGGCAACTAATGAAAAACTGTTTTTT; d_call: NA; clone_size: NA; v_call: TRBV6-5; j_call: TRBJ1-4
cdr3_aa: CASSKSGVTLNNSPLHF; cdr3_nt: TGTGCCAGCAGCAAAAGCGGGGTGACACTGAATAATTCACCCCTCCACTTT; d_call: NA; clone_size: few; v_call: TRBV5-4; j_call: TRBJ1-6
cdr3_aa: CAISESGGNSGANVLTF; cdr3_nt: TGTGCCATCAGTGAGTCGGGTGGCAACTCTGGGGCCAACGTCCTGACTTTC; d_call: NA; clone_size: NA; v_call: TRBV10-3; j_call: TRBJ2-6
cdr3_aa: CASSSGLAGGAYEQYF; cdr3_nt: TGTGCCAGCAGCTCCGGACTAGCGGGAGGGGCCTACGAGCAGTACTTC; d_call: TRBD2; clone_size: NA; v_call: TRBV5-4; j_call: TRBJ2-7
cdr3_aa: CASSTSGEQYF; cdr3_nt: TGTGCCAGCAGCACGAGCGGGGAGCAGTACTTC; d_call: TRBD2; clone_size: NA; v_call: TRBV7-9; j_call: TRBJ2-5
cdr3_aa: CASSTSGAPTDTQYF; cdr3_nt: TGCGCCAGCAGCACTAGCGGAGCCCCCACAGATACGCAGTATTTT; d_call: TRBD2; clone_size: NA; v_call: TRBV5-1; j_call: TRBJ2-3
cdr3_aa: CASSSIGVAPTYEQYF; cdr3_nt: TGTGCCAGCAGTTCCATCGGTGTAGCGCCTACCTACGAGCAGTACTTC; d_call: NA; clone_size: NA; v_call: TRBV28; j_call: TRBJ2-7
cdr3_aa: CASSSRDEQETQYF; cdr3_nt: TGTGCCAGCAGTAGCCGGGACGAGCAAGAGACCCAGTACTTC; d_call: NA; clone_size: NA; v_call: TRBV4-2; j_call: TRBJ2-5
cdr3_aa: CASSLAGGATDTQYF; cdr3_nt: TGTGCCAGCAGCTTAGCGGGGGGGGCCACAGATACGCAGTATTTT; d_call: NA; clone_size: NA; v_call: TRBV7-9; j_call: TRBJ2-3
cdr3_aa: CASSQVRAGGAGTGELFF; cdr3_nt: TGTGCCAGCAGCCAAGTTCGGGCAGGGGGCGCGGGCACCGGGGAGCTGTTTTTT; d_call: TRBD1; clone_size: NA; v_call: TRBV7-2; j_call: TRBJ2-2
cdr3_aa: CASSLVCAGGNEQFF; cdr3_nt: TGTGCCAGCAGCTTGGTTTGCGCCGGCGGTAATGAGCAGTTCTTC; d_call: NA; clone_size: NA; v_call: TRBV5-8; j_call: TRBJ2-1
cdr3_aa: CASSLWTDNEQFF; cdr3_nt: TGTGCCAGCAGTCTGTGGACTGACAATGAGCAGTTCTTC; d_call: NA; clone_size: NA; v_call: TRBV28; j_call: TRBJ2-1
cdr3_aa: CASSPLRRTSLSGEQFF; cdr3_nt: TGTGCCAGCAGTCCCCTCAGGCGTACTTCTCTCTCGGGTGAGCAGTTCTTC; d_call: NA; clone_size: NA; v_call: TRBV28; j_call: TRBJ2-1
cdr3_aa: CAISESGQGNTEAFF; cdr3_nt: TGTGCCATCAGTGAGTCGGGACAGGGAAACACTGAAGCTTTCTTT; d_call: TRBD1; clone_size: few; v_call: TRBV10-3; j_call: TRBJ1-1
cdr3_aa: CSVEESRASSYNEQFF; cdr3_nt: TGCAGCGTTGAAGAGTCCAGGGCGAGCTCCTACAATGAGCAGTTCTTC; d_call: NA; clone_size: NA; v_call: TRBV29-1; j_call: TRBJ2-1
cdr3_aa: CASSTRTGFEQYF; cdr3_nt: TGTGCCAGCAGCACCAGGACAGGGTTCGAGCAGTACTTC; d_call: TRBD1; clone_size: once; v_call: TRBV5-6; j_call: TRBJ2-7